The entry below gives a single T cell receptor (beta chain) sequence along with its context. This entry is derived from a study of blood T cell repertoires in COVID-19. The CDR3 totals 18 residues. V shed 0 bases and J 4 bases; nucleotides not matched to a gene: 6. Looked up from germline, CDR1 is SGHTA and CDR2 is FQGNSA. Only in-frame clones appear in the TCRdb table, and some are missing; sequencing was by immunoSEQ multiplex PCR. In the table there are about 240,000 clones, roughly four fifths of which are singletons. V is TRBV7-2 and J is TRBJ2-3; 14 positions agree with TRBD2. This sequence originates from a woman older than 75 with acute or convalescent COVID-19. Material for sequencing was peripheral blood. Here the CDR3 DNA reads TGTGCCAGCAGCTTAGCAATACGACTAGCGGGGGGGTCAGATACGCAGTATTTT. Amino acid sequence: CASSLAIRLAGGSDTQYF.